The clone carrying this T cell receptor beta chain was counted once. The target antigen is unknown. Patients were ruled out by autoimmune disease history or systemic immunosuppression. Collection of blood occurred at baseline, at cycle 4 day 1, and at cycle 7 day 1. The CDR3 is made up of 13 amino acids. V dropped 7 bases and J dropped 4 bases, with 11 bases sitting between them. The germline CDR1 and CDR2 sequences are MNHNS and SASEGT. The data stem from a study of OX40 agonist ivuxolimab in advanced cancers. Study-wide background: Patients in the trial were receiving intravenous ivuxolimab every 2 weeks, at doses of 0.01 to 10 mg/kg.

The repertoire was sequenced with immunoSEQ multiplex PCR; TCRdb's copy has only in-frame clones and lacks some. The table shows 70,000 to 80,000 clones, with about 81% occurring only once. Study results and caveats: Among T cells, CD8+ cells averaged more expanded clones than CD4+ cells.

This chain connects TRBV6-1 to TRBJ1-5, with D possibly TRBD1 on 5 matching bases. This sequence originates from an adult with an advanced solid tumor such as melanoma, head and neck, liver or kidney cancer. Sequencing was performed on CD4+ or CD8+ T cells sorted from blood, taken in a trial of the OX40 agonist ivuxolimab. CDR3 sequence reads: CASKTEVNQPQHF. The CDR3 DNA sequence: TGTGCCAGCAAGACAGAAGTTAATCAGCCCCAGCATTTT.